The clone carrying this T cell receptor (beta chain) was found once. Measured with immunoSEQ multiplex PCR; TCRdb has only the in-frame clones, and not every one. Here the sample spans 250,000 to 300,000 clones, roughly 88% being singletons. Residents of 24 US areas, aged about 18 to 100 years, made up the participants. V lost 0 bases and J lost 6, with 11 bases in between. The CDR3 sequence is 14 residues long. Germline CDR1 is MNHNY and CDR2 is SVGAGI (reference sequence). The data belong to a study of blood T cell repertoires in COVID-19. Study as a whole: From T cells, B-cell-depleted T cells, or PBMCs came the material, which was cDNA or gDNA.

The specimen sequenced was PBMCs or T cells enriched from blood (not recorded which). This TCR was sampled from a woman aged 25 to 39 who had recovered from COVID-19. The chain has TRBV6-6 and TRBJ1-2; D is uncertain. CDR3 coding DNA: TGTGCCAGCAGTTACTCGAGGGCAGACAATGGCTACACCTTC. Its protein product is CASSYSRADNGYTF.